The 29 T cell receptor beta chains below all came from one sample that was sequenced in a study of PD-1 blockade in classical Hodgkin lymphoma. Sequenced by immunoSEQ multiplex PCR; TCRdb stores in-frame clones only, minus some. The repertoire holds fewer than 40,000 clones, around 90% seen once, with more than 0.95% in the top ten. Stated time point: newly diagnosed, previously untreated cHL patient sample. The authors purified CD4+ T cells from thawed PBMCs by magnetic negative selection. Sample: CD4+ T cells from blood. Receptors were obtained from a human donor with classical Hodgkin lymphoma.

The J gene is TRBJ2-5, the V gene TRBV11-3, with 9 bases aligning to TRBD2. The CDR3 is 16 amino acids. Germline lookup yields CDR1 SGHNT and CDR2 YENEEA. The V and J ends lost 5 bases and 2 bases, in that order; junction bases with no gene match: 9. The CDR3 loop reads CASSRGTSSSQETQYF. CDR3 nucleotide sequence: TGTGCCAGCAGCCGTGGGACTAGCAGTTCACAAGAGACCCAGTACTTC.

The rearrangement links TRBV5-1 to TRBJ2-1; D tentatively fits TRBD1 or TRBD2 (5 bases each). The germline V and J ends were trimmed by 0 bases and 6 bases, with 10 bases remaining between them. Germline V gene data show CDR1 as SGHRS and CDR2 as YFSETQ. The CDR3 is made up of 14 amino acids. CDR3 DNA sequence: TGCGCCAGCAGCTTGGTTGGGACGGGCAATGAGCAGTTCTTC. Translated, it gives CASSLVGTGNEQFF.

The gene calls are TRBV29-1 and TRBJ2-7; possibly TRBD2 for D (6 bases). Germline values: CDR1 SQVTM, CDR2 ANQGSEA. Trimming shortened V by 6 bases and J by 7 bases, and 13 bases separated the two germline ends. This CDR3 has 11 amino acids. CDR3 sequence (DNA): TGCAGCGTGGAGGGGCCCCGAGAGCAGTACTTC. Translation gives CSVEGPREQYF.

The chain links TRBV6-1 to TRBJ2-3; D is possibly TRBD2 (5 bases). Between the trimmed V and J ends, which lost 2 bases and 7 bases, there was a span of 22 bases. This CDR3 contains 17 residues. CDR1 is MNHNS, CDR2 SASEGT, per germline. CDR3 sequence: CASSEFSASSSPNTQYF. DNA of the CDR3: TGTGCCAGCAGTGAATTTTCGGCTAGCTCCTCCCCAAATACGCAGTATTTT.

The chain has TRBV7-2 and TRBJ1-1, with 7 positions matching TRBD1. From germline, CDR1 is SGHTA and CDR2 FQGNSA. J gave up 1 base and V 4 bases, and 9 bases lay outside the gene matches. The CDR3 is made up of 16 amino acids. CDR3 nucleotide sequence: TGTGCCAGCAGCTCGAGACAGGGTCTAGGGAACACTGAAGCTTTCTTT. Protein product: CASSSRQGLGNTEAFF.

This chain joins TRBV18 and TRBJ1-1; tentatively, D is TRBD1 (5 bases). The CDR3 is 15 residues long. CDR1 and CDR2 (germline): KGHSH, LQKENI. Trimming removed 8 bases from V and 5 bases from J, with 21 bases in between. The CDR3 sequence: CASTTDVRVFTEAFF. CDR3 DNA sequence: TGTGCCAGCACCACAGATGTCAGGGTATTTACTGAAGCTTTCTTT.

The CDR3 loop reads CASSVAAGGPPETQYF. The CDR3 region has the DNA TGTGCCAGCAGCGTAGCTGCGGGAGGGCCCCCCGAGACCCAGTACTTC. The chain couples TRBV9 to TRBJ2-5; 9 nucleotides match TRBD2. The CDR3 contains 16 residues. The germline V gene has CDR1 SGDLS and CDR2 YYNGEE. Losses at the gene ends were 0 bases for V and 5 bases for J; bases not matched to a gene: 8.

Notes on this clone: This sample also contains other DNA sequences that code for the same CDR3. The CDR3 sequence is CAIGLAGANEQFF. The CDR3 coding sequence is TGTGCCATCGGACTAGCGGGAGCTAATGAGCAGTTCTTC. The chain couples TRBV10-3 to TRBJ2-1, with TRBD2 matching 13 bases. J lost 7 bases, V lost 8 bases, and 2 bases had no gene match. Germline V CDR1 and CDR2: ENHRY, SYGVKD. The length of the CDR3 is 13 residues.

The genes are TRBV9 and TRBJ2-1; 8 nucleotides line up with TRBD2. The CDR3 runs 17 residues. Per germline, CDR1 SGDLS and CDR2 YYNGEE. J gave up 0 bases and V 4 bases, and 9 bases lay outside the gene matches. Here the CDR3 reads CASSPRVAGSSYNEQFF. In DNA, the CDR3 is TGTGCCAGCAGCCCCCGGGTAGCGGGGAGCTCCTACAATGAGCAGTTCTTC.

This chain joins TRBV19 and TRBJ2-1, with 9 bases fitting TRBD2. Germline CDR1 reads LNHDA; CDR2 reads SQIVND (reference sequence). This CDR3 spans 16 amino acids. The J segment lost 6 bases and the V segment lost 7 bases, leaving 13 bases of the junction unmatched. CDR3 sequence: CASTRASGTEGNEQFF. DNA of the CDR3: TGTGCCAGTACTAGGGCTAGCGGGACGGAAGGCAATGAGCAGTTCTTC.

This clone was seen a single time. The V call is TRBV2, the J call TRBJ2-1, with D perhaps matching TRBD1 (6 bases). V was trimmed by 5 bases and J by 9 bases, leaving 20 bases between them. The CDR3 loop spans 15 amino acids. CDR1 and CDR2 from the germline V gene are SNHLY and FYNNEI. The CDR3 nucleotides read TGTGCCAGCAGTCCGACGCCTACAGGGTCCGGTGAGCAGTTCTTC. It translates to CASSPTPTGSGEQFF.

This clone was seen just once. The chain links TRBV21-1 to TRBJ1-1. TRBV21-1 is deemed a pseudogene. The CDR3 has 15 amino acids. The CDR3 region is CASTKQRAKNTEAFF. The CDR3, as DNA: TGTGCCAGCACCAAACAGCGGGCCAAGAACACTGAAGCTTTCTTT.

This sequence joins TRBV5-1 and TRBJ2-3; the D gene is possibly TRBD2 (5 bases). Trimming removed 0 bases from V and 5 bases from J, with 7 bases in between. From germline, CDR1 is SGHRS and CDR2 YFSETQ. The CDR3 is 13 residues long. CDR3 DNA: TGCGCCAGCAGCTTGGCCGGGAAAGATACGCAGTATTTT. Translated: CASSLAGKDTQYF.

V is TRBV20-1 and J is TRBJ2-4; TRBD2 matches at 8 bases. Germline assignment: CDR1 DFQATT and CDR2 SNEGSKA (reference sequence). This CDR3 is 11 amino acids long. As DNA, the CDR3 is TGCAAGGGGACTAGCAAAAACATTCAGTACTTC. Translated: CKGTSKNIQYF.

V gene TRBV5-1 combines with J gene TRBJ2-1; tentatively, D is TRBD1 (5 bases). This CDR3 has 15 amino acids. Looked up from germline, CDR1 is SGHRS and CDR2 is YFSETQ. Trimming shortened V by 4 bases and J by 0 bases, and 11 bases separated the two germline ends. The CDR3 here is CASSNQGSSYNEQFF. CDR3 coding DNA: TGCGCCAGCAGCAACCAGGGTAGCTCCTACAATGAGCAGTTCTTC.

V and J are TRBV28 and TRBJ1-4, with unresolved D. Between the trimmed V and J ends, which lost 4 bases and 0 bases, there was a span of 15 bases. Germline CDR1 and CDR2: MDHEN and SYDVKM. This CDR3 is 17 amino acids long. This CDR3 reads CASSSRSSYATNEKLFF. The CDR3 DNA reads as TGTGCCAGCAGTTCCCGGTCCTCCTACGCAACTAATGAAAAACTGTTTTTT.

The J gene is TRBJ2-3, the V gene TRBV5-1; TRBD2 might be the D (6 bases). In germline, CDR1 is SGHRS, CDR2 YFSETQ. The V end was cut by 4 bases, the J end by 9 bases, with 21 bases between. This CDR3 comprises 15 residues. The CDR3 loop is CASSTHGDSSETQYF. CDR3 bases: TGCGCCAGCAGCACCCATGGGGACTCTTCTGAAACGCAGTATTTT. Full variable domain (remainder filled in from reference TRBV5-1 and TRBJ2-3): KAGVTQTPRYLIKTRGQQVTLSCSPISGHRSVSWYQQTPGQGLQFLFEYFSETQRNKGNFPGRFSGRQFSNSRSEMNVSTLELGDSALYLCASSTHGDSSETQYFGPGTRLTVL.

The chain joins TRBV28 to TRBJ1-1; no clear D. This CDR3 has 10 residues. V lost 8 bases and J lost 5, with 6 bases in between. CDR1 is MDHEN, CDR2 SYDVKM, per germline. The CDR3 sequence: CASGWTEAFF. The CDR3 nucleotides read TGTGCCAGCGGGTGGACTGAAGCTTTCTTT.

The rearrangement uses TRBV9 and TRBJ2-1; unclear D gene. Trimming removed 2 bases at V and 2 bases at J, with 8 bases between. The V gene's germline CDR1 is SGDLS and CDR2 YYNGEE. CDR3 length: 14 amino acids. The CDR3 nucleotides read TGTGCCAGCAGCGTCGCTGGCGCCTACAATGAGCAGTTCTTC. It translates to CASSVAGAYNEQFF.

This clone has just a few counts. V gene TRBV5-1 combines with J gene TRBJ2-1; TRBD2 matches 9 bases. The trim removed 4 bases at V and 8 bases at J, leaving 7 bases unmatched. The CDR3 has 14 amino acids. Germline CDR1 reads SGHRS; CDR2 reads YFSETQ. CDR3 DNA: TGCGCCAGCAGCCCTAGCGGGACTATTGATGAGCAGTTCTTC. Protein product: CASSPSGTIDEQFF.

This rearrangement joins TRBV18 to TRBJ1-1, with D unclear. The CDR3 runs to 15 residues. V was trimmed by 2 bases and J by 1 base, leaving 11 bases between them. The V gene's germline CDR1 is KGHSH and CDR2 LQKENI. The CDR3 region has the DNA TGTGCCAGCTCACCAGGTACCACGGGGAACACTGAAGCTTTCTTT. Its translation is CASSPGTTGNTEAFF.

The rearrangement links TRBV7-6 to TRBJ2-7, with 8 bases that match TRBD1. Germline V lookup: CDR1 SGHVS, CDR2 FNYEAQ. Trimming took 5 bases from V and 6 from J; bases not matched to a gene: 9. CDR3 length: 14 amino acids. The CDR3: CASSPRTGQREQYF. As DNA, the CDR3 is TGTGCCAGCAGCCCAAGGACAGGGCAGCGCGAGCAGTACTTC.

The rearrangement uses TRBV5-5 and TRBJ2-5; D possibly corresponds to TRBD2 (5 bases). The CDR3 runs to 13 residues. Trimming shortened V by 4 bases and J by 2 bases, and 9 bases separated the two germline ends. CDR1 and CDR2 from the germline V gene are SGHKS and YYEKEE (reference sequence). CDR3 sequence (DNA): TGTGCCAGCAGCCCGGACTGGCAAGAGACCCAGTACTTC. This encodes CASSPDWQETQYF.

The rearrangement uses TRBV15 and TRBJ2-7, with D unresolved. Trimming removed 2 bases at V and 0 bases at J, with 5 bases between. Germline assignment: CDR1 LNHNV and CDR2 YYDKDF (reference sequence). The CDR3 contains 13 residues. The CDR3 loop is CATSRTVSYEQYV. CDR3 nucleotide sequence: TGTGCCACCAGCAGAACGGTCTCCTACGAGCAGTACGTC.

The CDR3 sequence is CASSLDTGTDTQYF. The CDR3, as DNA: TGCGCCAGCAGCTTGGATACAGGCACAGATACGCAGTATTTT. V usage is TRBV5-1 and J usage is TRBJ2-3, with unresolved D. The CDR3 length is 14 residues. Germline loops: CDR1 SGHRS, CDR2 YFSETQ. The V and J ends lost 0 bases and 1 base respectively, with 6 bases between them.

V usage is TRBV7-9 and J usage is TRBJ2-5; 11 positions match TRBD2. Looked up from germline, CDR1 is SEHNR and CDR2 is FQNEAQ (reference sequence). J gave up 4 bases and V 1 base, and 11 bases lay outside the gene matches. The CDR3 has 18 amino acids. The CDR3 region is CASSLGVAGGPWRETQYF. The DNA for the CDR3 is TGTGCCAGCAGCTTAGGCGTAGCGGGAGGGCCTTGGAGAGAGACCCAGTACTTC. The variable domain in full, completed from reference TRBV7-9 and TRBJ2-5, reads DTGVSQNPRHKITKRGQNVTFRCDPISEHNRLYWYRQTLGQGPEFLTYFQNEAQLEKSRLLSDRFSAERPKGSFSTLEIQRTEQGDSAMYLCASSLGVAGGPWRETQYFGPGTRLLVL.

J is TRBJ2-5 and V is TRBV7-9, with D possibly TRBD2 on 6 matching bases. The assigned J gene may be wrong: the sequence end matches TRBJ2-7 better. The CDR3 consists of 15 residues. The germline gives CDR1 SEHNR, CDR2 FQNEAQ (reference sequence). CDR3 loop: CASSLSVPGSYEQYF. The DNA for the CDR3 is TGTGCCAGCAGCTTAAGTGTTCCCGGGAGCTACGAGCAGTACTTC.

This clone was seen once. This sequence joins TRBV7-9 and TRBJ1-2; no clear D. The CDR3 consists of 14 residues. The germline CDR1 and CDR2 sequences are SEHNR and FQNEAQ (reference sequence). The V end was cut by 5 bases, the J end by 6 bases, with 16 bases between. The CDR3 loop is CASSLVGEGDGYTF. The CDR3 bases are TGTGCCAGCAGCCTCGTCGGGGAGGGAGATGGCTACACCTTC.

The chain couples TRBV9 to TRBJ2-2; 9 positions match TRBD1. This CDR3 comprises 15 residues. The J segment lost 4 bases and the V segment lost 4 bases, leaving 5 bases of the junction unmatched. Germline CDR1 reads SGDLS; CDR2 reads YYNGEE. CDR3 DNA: TGTGCCAGCAGCCGGGACAGGGACCGCACCGGGGAGCTGTTTTTT. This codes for CASSRDRDRTGELFF. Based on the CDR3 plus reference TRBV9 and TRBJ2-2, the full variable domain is DSGVTQTPKHLITATGQRVTLRCSPRSGDLSVYWYQQSLDQGLQFLIQYYNGEERAKGNILERFSAQQFPDLHSELNLSSLELGDSALYFCASSRDRDRTGELFFGEGSRLTVL.